One and the same sample provided the 9 T cell receptor beta chains below, sequenced in a study of regulatory T cells in long-lasting Graves disease. Time point here: newly diagnosed GD, antithyroid drugs for less than 3 months. Extracted RNA from PBMCs served as the source of the TCR library. With iRepertoire HTBI primers and Arm-PCR of CDR3 regions, TCR beta libraries were built. Each CDR3 protein is one row after TCRdb ran MiXCR on the multiplex PCR reads. The sample contains 450,000 to 500,000 distinct CDR3 sequences, roughly 16% of which appear only once. The same specimen was also included in a second study, on T cells in Graves' hyperthyroidism and ophthalmopathy.

This specimen consisted of peripheral blood mononuclear cells (PBMCs), obtained at new diagnosis, from a patient treated with antithyroid drugs. These receptors were taken from a man in his forties with Graves disease.

The chain employs TRBV5-1 and TRBJ2-7; 9 bases are a match to TRBD1. There are 14 residues in the CDR3. Germline loops: CDR1 SGHRS, CDR2 YFSETQ. The V segment lost 7 bases and the J segment 6 bases; nucleotides outside the gene matches: 11. The CDR3 coding sequence is TGCGCCAGCGGGTTAGGGACAGGGAGCGGCGAGCAGTACTTC. Protein product: CASGLGTGSGEQYF.

This clonotype occurred many times. V gene TRBV20-1 combines with J gene TRBJ1-2; no definite D call. Per the germline V gene, CDR1 is DFQATT and CDR2 is SNEGSKA (reference sequence). This CDR3 region has 12 residues. V dropped 3 bases and J dropped 8 bases, with 13 bases sitting between them. The CDR3 DNA is TGCAGTGCTAGGTTGGAGGGCATGGGCTACACCTTC. Protein: CSARLEGMGYTF.

Ten or more counts support this clonotype. The chain joins TRBV5-1 to TRBJ2-1; 7 nucleotides align to TRBD2. The J segment lost 6 bases and the V segment lost 2 bases, leaving 8 bases of the junction unmatched. Germline V gene data show CDR1 as SGHRS and CDR2 as YFSETQ. The CDR3 is 15 amino acids. The DNA for the CDR3 is TGCGCCAGCAGCTTAACGATAGCGGGTCCCAATGAGCAGTTCTTC. It codes for CASSLTIAGPNEQFF.

This clonotype was seen ten or more times. This chain uses TRBV6-1 with TRBJ2-7, with a weak D call TRBD2 (5 bases). Trimming removed 5 bases at V and 2 bases at J, with 13 bases between. Germline values: CDR1 MNHNS, CDR2 SASEGT. The CDR3 covers 14 residues. CDR3 protein: CASSRSAAAYEQYF. As DNA, the CDR3 is TGTGCCAGCAGTCGATCAGCAGCGGCCTACGAGCAGTACTTC.

This clonotype was seen more than once but under ten times. V and J are TRBV28 and TRBJ1-3, with no clear D. V gave up 3 bases and J gave up 0 bases, with 9 bases separating them. Germline values: CDR1 MDHEN, CDR2 SYDVKM. This CDR3 comprises 15 residues. CDR3: CASSFGSSSGNTIYF. In DNA form, the CDR3 reads TGTGCCAGCAGTTTTGGGAGCAGCTCTGGAAACACCATATATTTT.

The CDR3 loop is CASSYRGAGDEQYF. As DNA, the CDR3 is TGTGCCAGCAGTTACAGGGGCGCGGGGGACGAGCAGTACTTC. V is TRBV6-2 or TRBV6-3 and J is TRBJ2-7, with TRBD2 matching over 7 bases. The germline V gene has CDR1 MNHEY and CDR2 SVGEGT. Germline trimming cut 2 bases from V and 5 bases from J; bases unmatched to any gene: 6. The CDR3 is made up of 14 amino acids.

As concerns this clonotype: One base away lies a much larger clone, so this may be a sequencing read error. This chain joins TRBV13 and TRBJ2-4; a weak D match, TRBD2 (6 bases). V shed 2 bases and J shed 13 bases, with 27 bases lying between them. The CDR3 is 17 residues long. Germline assignment: CDR1 PRHDT and CDR2 FYEKMQ (reference sequence). In nucleotides, the CDR3 is TGTGCCAGCAGCTTACGCCTTGAGGAGGGGTTCGGAGATGAGCAGTACTTC. This sequence encodes CASSLRLEEGFGDEQYF.

In its sample, this clonotype was seen many times. The chain joins TRBV15 to TRBJ1-5, with D perhaps TRBD1 (6 bases). CDR3 size: 14 residues. Germline V gives CDR1 LNHNV, CDR2 YYDKDF (reference sequence). V was pared by 8 bases and J by 1 base, with 12 bases between. Here the CDR3 reads CATRRRGSNQPQHF. CDR3 coding DNA: TGTGCCACCCGACGGAGGGGGAGCAATCAGCCCCAGCATTTT. The full variable domain, completed using reference TRBV15 and TRBJ1-5, is DAMVIQNPRYQVTQFGKPVTLSCSQTLNHNVMYWYQQKSSQAPKLLFHYYDKDFNNEADTPDNFQSRRPNTSFCFLDIRSPGLGDTAMYLCATRRRGSNQPQHFGDGTRLSIL.

This rearrangement joins TRBV6-1 to TRBJ1-6, with D possibly matching TRBD1 (6 bases). Trimming cost V 4 bases and J 8 bases, with 15 bases left between them. The germline V gene has CDR1 MNHNS and CDR2 SASEGT. CDR3 length: 15 residues. The CDR3 nucleotides are TGTGCCAGCAGTGGGACAGCTGGTGGGTATTCACCCCTCCACTTT. Translation gives CASSGTAGGYSPLHF.